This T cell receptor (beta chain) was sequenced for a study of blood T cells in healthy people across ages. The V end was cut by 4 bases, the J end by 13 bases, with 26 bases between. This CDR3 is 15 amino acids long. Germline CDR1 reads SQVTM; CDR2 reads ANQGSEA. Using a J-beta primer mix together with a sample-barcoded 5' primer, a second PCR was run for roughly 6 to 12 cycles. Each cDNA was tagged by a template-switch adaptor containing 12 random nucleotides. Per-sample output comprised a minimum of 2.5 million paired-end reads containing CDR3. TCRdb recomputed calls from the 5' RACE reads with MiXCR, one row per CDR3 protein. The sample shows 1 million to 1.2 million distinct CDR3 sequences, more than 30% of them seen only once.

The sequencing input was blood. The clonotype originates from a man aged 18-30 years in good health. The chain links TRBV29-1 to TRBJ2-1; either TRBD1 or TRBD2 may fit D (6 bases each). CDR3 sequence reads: CSVGGRGGQGVTQFF. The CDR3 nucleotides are TGCAGCGTTGGTGGCCGAGGGGGGCAAGGTGTGACCCAGTTCTTC.